This T cell receptor beta chain was sequenced during a study of T cells in Graves' hyperthyroidism and ophthalmopathy. Blood was sampled at initial diagnosis of hyperthyroidism, prior to onset of any ophthalmopathy symptoms. The investigators amplified TCR beta CDR3 regions from RNA transcripts. Researchers ran a first-round RT-PCR on the TCR CDR3 using the HTBI primer set. TCRdb recomputed calls from the multiplex PCR reads with MiXCR, one row per CDR3 protein. The sample consists of about 250,000 distinct CDR3 sequences, around 15% of them appearing once. There are 15 residues in the CDR3. From germline, CDR1 is MNHEY and CDR2 SMNVEV (reference sequence). V was pared by 1 base and J by 6 bases, with 14 bases between. Many counts were recorded for this clonotype.

The chain links TRBV27 to TRBJ2-3; D is undetermined. The source of this sequence is a woman in her fifties or sixties with Graves' hyperthyroidism that later progressed to Graves' ophthalmopathy. The sample consisted of blood. The CDR3 spells CASSLLSSPWDTQYF. CDR3 in DNA: TGTGCCAGCAGTTTATTGTCCAGCCCCTGGGATACGCAGTATTTT.